This T cell receptor beta chain was observed in a study of T cell responses to AZD1222 COVID-19 vaccine (dated by TCRdb to the early 2020s). The study in broad terms: A total of under 250 trial participants underwent TCR sequencing, of whom around 210 had received two doses of AZD1222 and 26 had received two doses of the MenACWY control vaccine. Trial participants were enrolled into age subgroups of 18-55, 56-69 and 70-plus years, which contained about 150, 27 and 61 TCR-sequenced participants, respectively.

In the case of this clone: The antigen it binds to is not known. No base-level quality is on record; no much larger clone is a single base apart.

This specimen's time point label, per the study, means: about 28 days (+/-7) after the second vaccine dose. Because spike-specific TCR depth and breadth did not differ between the two schedules, AZD1222 recipients who got a second dose at roughly 4 weeks were pooled with those who got a second dose at roughly 12 weeks. Samples from vaccinated people were obtained from the UK trials COV001 and COV002, which included a single-blind randomized controlled phase 2/3 trial of AZD1222 (ChAdOx1 nCoV-19) in healthy adults. For TCRbeta chain sequencing, PBMC samples from trial participants were taken at day 0 and at day 28 after the second dose. The CDR3 regions of human TCRbeta chains were analyzed by immunosequencing. Processing in the source paper ran as follows. TCRs in the repertoires were compared against a reference library of SARS-CoV-2-specific TCRs that had been generated with the MIRA antigen-specificity platform. Breadth was defined as the fraction of unique TCRs that were SARS-CoV-2-associated. Depth was defined as the fraction of total T cells that were SARS-CoV-2-associated. Each spike-specific TCR was assigned to its reactive spike region and to a CD4 or CD8 class using the MIRA data. Log10-transformed breadth and depth values were compared by one-way ANOVA with Sidak's multiple comparisons tests. TCRdb stores this immuneACCESS table with in-frame sequences only. Part of the clones is absent; in the studies checked, under half of the shortfall reflects unresolved V genes, and no reason is known for the rest. That table supplies the V and J calls and clone size; D and trimming were determined from the DNA. Recorded for this sample are around 67,000 clones; roughly 85% of them occurred a single time. Of the sample, about 6.5% is held by the ten largest clones.

Results the study describes overall, beyond this receptor: Because no samples from the day 14 peak response were available, repertoires could be characterized only after the peak T cell response. After two AZD1222 doses, both the breadth and the depth of spike-specific TCRs were significantly higher than at day 0 and than in MenACWY recipients. In the small 56-69-year group, the increase in depth fell short of significance, most likely because of low power. The vaccine-associated CD4 TCRs covered the entire spike protein, and the dominant responses fell in regions 160-218 and 743-854. Participants were mostly white British, with more females than males. The authors suggested clonal diversity may have been underestimated. Reportedly, close to half of the unique spike-specific TCRs recognized epitopes lying outside the regions that are mutated in the B.1.351 and B.1.1.7 variants. Conclusions about previously exposed vaccinees were limited because only six AZD1222 recipients were SARS-CoV-2 seropositive at baseline.

The CDR3, cysteine through phenylalanine, is 13 amino acids long. Only the CDR3 part of the read is kept: 39 bases, read in frame from the first base. V gives up 5 bases and J gives up 1 base, and the segment between their germline ends measures 12 bases. The germline V gene (reference sequence) supplies CDR1 GTSNPN and CDR2 SVGIG. Sequenced here: peripheral blood, sampled 28 days after the second AZD1222 dose. This sequence was found in an adult who received the AZD1222 COVID-19 vaccine. Recombination connected TRBV30 to TRBJ2-7; the D gene is perhaps TRBD1, from 6 matching bases. The nucleotide sequence is given as TGTGCCTGGGGGGAAACAGGGTCCTACGAGCAGTACTTC. It is translated as CAWGETGSYEQYF.